One and the same sample provided the 21 T cell receptor beta chains below, sequenced in a study of persistence of HIV-infected CD4 T cells. This was the immunoSEQ version 4 assay in survey mode. Only in-frame clones appear in the TCRdb table, and some are missing; sequencing was by immunoSEQ multiplex PCR. The sample lists approximately 46,000 clones, about nine tenths occurring once. This nonspecific control used anti-CD3/anti-CD28 bead stimulation of CD4+ T cells. Sorting of responding CD4+ T cells relied on upregulated CD40 ligand together with CD69. These TCRs' antigens remain unknown. The sample consisted of CD4+ T cells sorted from PBMCs after approximately 18-hour stimulation, taken from a patient who received antiretroviral therapy. The origin of the receptors is an adult woman with HIV who was CMV-seropositive.

On this clone itself: This sample also contains other DNA sequences that code for the same CDR3. The chain employs TRBV5-1 and TRBJ1-2; perhaps TRBD1 as D (6 bases). With 2 bases removed from V and 4 bases from J, the gap between germline ends came to 18 bases. The CDR3 consists of 16 residues. In germline, CDR1 is SGHRS, CDR2 YFSETQ. The CDR3 bases are TGCGCCAGCAGCTTTACTCCAGGGAGGGGGGGCTATGGCTACACCTTC. Protein product: CASSFTPGRGGYGYTF.

V and J are TRBV15 and TRBJ2-1, with 15 bases aligning to TRBD2. The CDR3 runs to 19 residues. V trimming: 3 bases; J trimming: 5 bases; junction bases outside the gene matches: 11. Germline CDR1 and CDR2: LNHNV and YYDKDF (reference sequence). DNA for the CDR3: TGTGCCACCAGCAGGGGGACTAGCGGGAGGATCGGGCCTAACAATGAGCAGTTCTTC. This translates into CATSRGTSGRIGPNNEQFF.

The chain is built from TRBV9 and TRBJ2-5, with 10 positions matching TRBD1. CDR3 length: 16 amino acids. Germline assignment: CDR1 SGDLS and CDR2 YYNGEE. The trim removed 0 bases at V and 2 bases at J, leaving 4 bases unmatched. The CDR3 loop is CASSVGGTGVQETQYF. In DNA, the CDR3 is TGTGCCAGCAGCGTAGGAGGGACAGGGGTTCAAGAGACCCAGTACTTC.

This clone was counted only a few times. This rearrangement joins TRBV30 to TRBJ1-4; D call uncertain. This CDR3 spans 12 amino acids. Trimming cost V 3 bases and J 8 bases, with 10 bases left between them. Germline lookup yields CDR1 GTSNPN and CDR2 SVGIG (reference sequence). The CDR3, as DNA: TGTGCCTGGAGCCTGGTAGGGGAAAAACTGTTTTTT. This codes for CAWSLVGEKLFF.

The V gene is TRBV28, the J gene TRBJ1-1, with D unresolved. The ends were cut back, 6 bases at V and 0 bases at J, with 8 bases in the middle. CDR1 and CDR2 (germline): MDHEN, SYDVKM. The CDR3 contains 13 residues. CDR3 region: CASSQALNTEAFF. In nucleotides, the CDR3 is TGTGCCAGCAGCCAGGCCCTGAACACTGAAGCTTTCTTT. The full variable domain, its missing parts supplied by reference TRBV28 and TRBJ1-1, is DVKVTQSSRYLVKRTGEKVFLECVQDMDHENMFWYRQDPGLGLRLIYFSYDVKMKEKGDIPEGYSVSREKKERFSLILESASTNQTSMYLCASSQALNTEAFFGQGTRLTVV.

The chain uses TRBV12-3 or TRBV12-4 and TRBJ1-1, with 7 bases identical to TRBD1. The junction had 6 bases not matched to a gene; V was cut back by 6 bases and J by 5 bases. This CDR3 is built from 13 residues. The CDR3 DNA follows: TGTGCCAGCAGCTTGGGGACAGTGACTGAAGCTTTCTTT. This gives the protein CASSLGTVTEAFF.

The J gene is TRBJ2-5, the V gene TRBV9; the D gene is possibly TRBD1 (7 bases). Germline V gene lookup returns CDR1 SGDLS and CDR2 YYNGEE. CDR3 length: 15 residues. Trimming left V 4 bases short and J 5 bases short, with 18 bases between. The CDR3 loop is CASSLAVAGGETQYF. The DNA of the CDR3 is TGTGCCAGCAGCCTGGCGGTGGCAGGGGGGGAGACCCAGTACTTC.

This rearrangement joins TRBV3-1 (or the pseudogene TRBV3-2) to TRBJ2-7, with a tentative D call TRBD2 (7 bases). Trimming removed 0 bases from V and 0 bases from J, with 9 bases in between. Germline V CDR1 and CDR2: LGHDT, YNNKEL (reference sequence). The CDR3 has 15 amino acids. CDR3: CASSQDGGASYEQYF. CDR3 bases: TGTGCCAGCAGCCAAGATGGGGGGGCCTCCTACGAGCAGTACTTC.

The CDR3 nucleotides read TGTGCCCGTTCACTCGGGCAGTACTTC. Protein product: CARSLGQYF. The chain combines TRBV7-2 with TRBJ2-7; D call uncertain. Germline V gene sequence: CDR1 SGHTA, CDR2 FQGNSA. Trimming took 11 bases from V and 9 from J, leaving 11 bases between them. The CDR3 runs 9 residues. Using reference TRBV7-2 and TRBJ2-7 for the parts outside the CDR3, the full variable domain is GAGVSQSPSNKVTEKGKDVELRCDPISGHTALYWYRQSLGQGLEFLIYFQGNSAPDKSGLPSDRFSAERTGGSVSTLTIQRTQQEDSAVYLCARSLGQYFGPGTRLTVT.

V usage is TRBV11-3 and J usage is TRBJ2-3; either TRBD1 or TRBD2 may fit D (5 bases each). This CDR3 is 16 amino acids long. Germline assignment: CDR1 SGHNT and CDR2 YENEEA. Trimming pared 4 bases from V and 6 bases from J, leaving 20 bases between. The CDR3 loop is CASSSGHWGSGDTQYF. The CDR3 DNA follows: TGTGCCAGCAGCTCAGGACATTGGGGGTCGGGTGATACGCAGTATTTT.

This clone was counted once. The chain is built from TRBV4-1 and TRBJ2-5, with 9 bases lining up with TRBD2. Germline assignment: CDR1 MGHRA and CDR2 YSYEKL. CDR3 length: 17 amino acids. The ends lost 0 bases at V and 1 base at J; junction bases unmatched: 6. The CDR3, as DNA: TGCGCCAGCAGCCAAGACGTCCTAGCGGGGTCCCAAGAGACCCAGTACTTC. It translates to CASSQDVLAGSQETQYF.

The rearrangement links TRBV4-3 to TRBJ1-5, with D uncertain. CDR3 length equals 15 residues. Germline assignment: CDR1 LGHNA and CDR2 YSLEER. V lost 0 bases and J lost 4, with 10 bases in between. CDR3 residues: CASSQDRSKNQPQHF. In DNA form, the CDR3 reads TGCGCCAGCAGCCAAGACAGAAGCAAAAATCAGCCCCAGCATTTT.

The V gene is TRBV24-1, the J gene TRBJ1-4, with 9 nucleotides matching TRBD1. V was clipped by 4 bases and J by 8 bases; unmatched bases: 7. Germline V gene sequence: CDR1 KGHDR, CDR2 SFDVKD. The CDR3 runs to 15 residues. The CDR3 sequence: CATSDSGQGKEKLFF. The CDR3 DNA reads as TGTGCCACCAGTGACTCGGGACAGGGTAAGGAAAAACTGTTTTTT.

This clone was found once. This chain joins TRBV7-8 and TRBJ2-5; 11 bases match TRBD2. The CDR3 has 17 amino acids. Trimming took 3 bases from V and 1 from J; bases not matched to a gene: 7. The germline gives CDR1 SGHVS, CDR2 FQNEAQ. The chain's CDR3 is CASSFTSGRARQETQYF. As DNA, the CDR3 is TGTGCCAGCAGCTTCACTAGCGGGAGAGCGCGCCAAGAGACCCAGTACTTC.

This clone was seen only once. The chain links TRBV5-1 to TRBJ2-1, with a tentative D call TRBD2 (6 bases). This CDR3 comprises 14 residues. Germline V lookup: CDR1 SGHRS, CDR2 YFSETQ. The V gene lost 3 bases and the J gene lost 5 bases, with 12 bases spanning the gap. Written as DNA, the CDR3 is TGCGCCAGCAGCTCCGGGGGAATTAACAATGAGCAGTTCTTC. It specifies CASSSGGINNEQFF.

The chain combines TRBV4-1 with TRBJ2-3; 9 nucleotides match TRBD1. Germline V lookup: CDR1 MGHRA, CDR2 YSYEKL. V dropped 3 bases and J dropped 2; count of bases not matched to a gene: 3. The CDR3 has 15 residues. CDR3 in DNA: TGCGCCAGCAGCCATGGGGACAGGGTCACAGATACGCAGTATTTT. This codes for CASSHGDRVTDTQYF.

The J gene is TRBJ2-7, the V gene TRBV7-2; D gene uncertain. The germline gives CDR1 SGHTA, CDR2 FQGNSA. The V and J ends lost 1 base and 3 bases respectively, with 7 bases between them. This CDR3 has 13 residues. CDR3 sequence: CASSLGASYEQYF. The CDR3 region has the DNA TGTGCCAGCAGCTTAGGGGCAAGCTACGAGCAGTACTTC.

V usage is TRBV9 and J usage is TRBJ1-1, with D uncertain. Between the trimmed V and J ends, which lost 0 bases and 8 bases, there was a span of 14 bases. This CDR3 contains 14 residues. Germline values: CDR1 SGDLS, CDR2 YYNGEE. The CDR3 sequence: CASSVEGGIVEAFF. The CDR3 DNA follows: TGTGCCAGCAGCGTAGAGGGAGGGATCGTCGAAGCTTTCTTT.

V is TRBV9 and J is TRBJ2-1; TRBD1 aligns across 8 bases. V was pared by 0 bases and J by 6 bases, with 11 bases of the junction left unmatched. Germline V lookup: CDR1 SGDLS, CDR2 YYNGEE. CDR3 length equals 17 residues. The CDR3 DNA reads TGTGCCAGCAGCGTAGGTACAGGGGGTCAAGGTTTCAATGAGCAGTTCTTC. It translates to CASSVGTGGQGFNEQFF.

The chain uses TRBV19 and TRBJ2-7; 9 nucleotides align to TRBD1. This CDR3 contains 14 residues. The germline V gene has CDR1 LNHDA and CDR2 SQIVND (reference sequence). With V trimmed by 6 bases and J by 5 bases, 8 bases remained unmatched. CDR3 loop: CASRKDRGSDEQYF. The CDR3 nucleotides read TGTGCCAGTAGGAAGGACAGGGGTTCAGACGAGCAGTACTTC.

This clone was recorded a few times. CDR3 coding DNA: TGTGCCAGTAGTGTGACCAACTCCTACGAGCAGTACTTC. This encodes CASSVTNSYEQYF. The chain carries TRBV19 and TRBJ2-7, with unresolved D. This CDR3 region has 13 residues. Per germline, CDR1 LNHDA and CDR2 SQIVND (reference sequence). V lost 5 bases and J lost 0, with 8 bases in between.